This T cell receptor (beta chain) was recovered during a study of identical twins. Whole-study findings and limits: Interpretation of the results relied on cross-sectional statistical analysis and not on following the same donors. Abundant cord blood beta clonotypes carried fewer insertions; memory repertoires showed none.

This clonotype was seen at least ten times. The antigen remains unidentified. The CDR3 runs 14 residues. The V segment lost 5 bases and the J segment 5 bases; nucleotides outside the gene matches: 7. Germline-derived CDR1 and CDR2 are DFQATT and SNEGSKA (reference sequence). Among all donors, each was a healthy Caucasian. Unique molecular identifiers were present on the cDNA, which also gained a universal primer site by template switching. Each CDR3 protein gets one entry after TCRdb re-called the 5' RACE reads with MiXCR. The sample carries just under 550,000 distinct CDR3 sequences, roughly 15% recorded once. Separately, the same data were catalogued under a study of yellow fever vaccine responses in identical twins.

The receptor was isolated from a woman aged 18-35 years in good health. This sequence joins TRBV20-1 and TRBJ2-5, with 11 bases lining up with TRBD2. The sample was CD4+ T cells sorted from blood. The CDR3: CSAETSGIGETQYF. For the CDR3, the DNA is TGCAGTGCTGAGACTAGCGGGATTGGGGAGACCCAGTACTTC.